These 29 T cell receptor beta chains were all obtained from the same sample, sequenced in a study of T cells in Graves' hyperthyroidism and ophthalmopathy (dated by TCRdb to between 2019 and 2020). Library method: multiplex PCR. The sequencing machine was an Illumina HiSeq 2000. Amplification of TCR beta CDR3 regions was carried out from RNA transcripts. For the first round of RT-PCR on the TCR CDR3, the HTBI primer set was used together with the Qiagen OneStep RT-PCR kit. The raw public data were reprocessed by TCRdb itself: fastp quality trimming at Q25, MiXCR clonotype calling, in-frame beta chains only. Rows are combined by CDR3 protein, so each entry shows the most common genes and DNA. For this sample the table gives more than 450,000 distinct CDR3 sequences, of which 14% were detected only once. The top ten hold approximately 15% of the sample. Sequences were obtained from blood. The source is a woman in her thirties or forties with Graves' hyperthyroidism.

This clonotype has a handful of counts. A clone one base away is much larger, so this may be a read error. The chain uses TRBV28 and TRBJ2-3; tentatively, D is TRBD2 (7 bases). The CDR3 extends over 15 amino acids. Germline CDR1 MDHEN, CDR2 SYDVKM. With 7 bases removed from V and 8 bases from J, the gap between germline ends came to 22 bases. CDR3 amino acids: CASKPGGGAHVTQYF. The CDR3 DNA sequence: TGTGCCAGCAAGCCCGGAGGGGGGGCGCACGTTACGCAGTATTTT.

This clonotype has just a few counts. The chain links TRBV6-1 to TRBJ2-7, with TRBD1 matching over 7 bases. This CDR3 region has 15 residues. The germline V gene encodes CDR1 MNHNS and CDR2 SASEGT. Trimming at V came to 3 bases and at J to 0 bases, leaving 5 bases not matched to a gene. CDR3 amino acids: CASSDFRGSSYEQYF. The CDR3 bases are TGTGCCAGCAGTGATTTCAGGGGGAGCTCCTACGAGCAGTACTTC.

The chain recombines TRBV12-3 or TRBV12-4 with TRBJ2-3; 7 bases map to TRBD1. The CDR3 is made up of 15 amino acids. With V trimmed by 7 bases and J by 2 bases, 9 bases remained unmatched. CDR3 sequence (DNA): TGTGCCAGCACTCACTTCGGACAGGCCACAGATACGCAGTATTTT. It encodes CASTHFGQATDTQYF.

In this sample, this clonotype turned up many times. The CDR3 DNA is TGCAGTGCTAGGCGGAGTCAGGGGTATGGCTACACCTTC. This codes for CSARRSQGYGYTF. The J gene is TRBJ1-2, the V gene TRBV20-1; a weak D match, TRBD1 (6 bases). This CDR3 is 13 amino acids long. The V gene lost 3 bases and the J gene lost 5 bases, with 13 bases spanning the gap. Germline values: CDR1 DFQATT, CDR2 SNEGSKA (reference sequence).

This clonotype was seen ten or more times. The rearrangement joins TRBV10-3 to TRBJ1-1; D remains unclear. Between the trimmed V and J ends, which lost 10 bases and 0 bases, there was a span of 9 bases. Germline CDR1 ENHRY, CDR2 SYGVKD. This CDR3 is built from 12 residues. The CDR3 DNA reads TGTGCCACCGGGAAGGTGAACACTGAAGCTTTCTTT. This gives the protein CATGKVNTEAFF.

The sample holds many counts of this clonotype. V usage is TRBV3-1 and J usage is TRBJ2-7; TRBD1 or TRBD2 may be the D gene (5 bases each). The CDR3 covers 15 residues. The germline V gene encodes CDR1 LGHDT and CDR2 YNNKEL (reference sequence). V was pared by 3 bases and J by 2 bases, with 14 bases between. The CDR3 DNA sequence: TGTGCCAGCAGCCATGGGACGGAGCCCCCCTACGAGCAGTACTTC. This sequence encodes CASSHGTEPPYEQYF.

This clonotype was seen ten or more times. This chain joins TRBV30 and TRBJ1-6; no clear D gene. Trimming cost V 0 bases and J 8 bases, with 11 bases left between them. The germline V gene encodes CDR1 GTSNPN and CDR2 SVGIG (reference sequence). The CDR3 contains 14 residues. CDR3 sequence: CAWSVGQNHSPLHF. CDR3 bases: TGTGCCTGGAGTGTGGGCCAGAACCATTCACCCCTCCACTTT.

This sequence joins TRBV3-1 and TRBJ2-5, with TRBD1 as a possible D gene (6 bases). Germline V gene data show CDR1 as LGHDT and CDR2 as YNNKEL (reference sequence). The CDR3 has 14 amino acids. Trimming took 0 bases from V and 1 from J, leaving 6 bases between them. The CDR3 region is CASSQEDSQETQYF. The CDR3 region has the DNA TGTGCCAGCAGCCAAGAGGACAGCCAAGAGACCCAGTACTTC.

This clonotype was observed at least ten times. CDR3 nucleotides: TGTGCCTGGAGTGTTGTGTGGGGCACTGAAGCTTTCTTT. Translation: CAWSVVWGTEAFF. V is TRBV30 and J is TRBJ1-1; unclear D gene. Germline lookup yields CDR1 GTSNPN and CDR2 SVGIG (reference sequence). V was trimmed by 0 bases and J by 4 bases, leaving 9 bases between them. CDR3 length: 13 residues. Full variable domain (missing parts from reference TRBV30 and TRBJ1-1): SQTIHQWPATLVQPVGSPLSLECTVEGTSNPNLYWYRQAAGRGLQLLFYSVGIGQISSEVPQNLSASRPQDRQFILSSKKLLLSDSGFYLCAWSVVWGTEAFFGQGTRLTVV.

This chain connects TRBV12-3 or TRBV12-4 to TRBJ2-3; 10 bases map to TRBD2. J was trimmed by 4 bases and V by 2 bases; bases with no gene match: 15. The CDR3 sequence is 19 residues long. The CDR3 sequence: CASSLLRTSGDPHADTQYF. The CDR3 DNA sequence: TGTGCCAGCAGTTTACTTCGGACTAGCGGAGACCCACACGCAGATACGCAGTATTTT.

This clonotype was seen a few times. The rearrangement uses TRBV18 and TRBJ2-5; 11 bases map to TRBD1. The trim removed 3 bases at V and 5 bases at J, leaving 5 bases unmatched. The V gene's germline CDR1 is KGHSH and CDR2 LQKENI. This CDR3 has 15 residues. The CDR3 is CASSPDRGRFETQYF. The DNA of the CDR3 is TGTGCCAGCTCACCGGACAGGGGGCGCTTCGAGACCCAGTACTTC.

Only a few counts were recorded for this clonotype. V gene TRBV5-8 combines with J gene TRBJ2-1; a possible D gene is TRBD2 (6 bases). The CDR3 consists of 16 residues. V lost 0 bases and J lost 0, with 10 bases in between. CDR1 and CDR2 (germline): SGHTS, YDEGEE. Written as DNA, the CDR3 is TGTGCCAGCAGCTTGGATCCTAGCGCCTCCTACAATGAGCAGTTCTTC. Protein product: CASSLDPSASYNEQFF.

This clonotype was picked up a small number of times. V and J are TRBV24-1 and TRBJ2-1; D possibly uses TRBD1 or TRBD2 (5 bases each). CDR1 KGHDR and CDR2 SFDVKD come from the germline V gene. V lost 6 bases and J lost 8, with 22 bases in between. The length of the CDR3 is 16 residues. The CDR3 is CATSNPRGSAADEQFF. The DNA for the CDR3 is TGTGCCACCAGTAACCCTAGGGGTAGCGCGGCGGATGAGCAGTTCTTC.

This clonotype was seen many times. The chain couples TRBV2 to TRBJ2-7, with D possibly TRBD1 on 6 matching bases. V lost 1 base and J 1 base, leaving 11 bases between the germline ends. In germline, CDR1 is SNHLY, CDR2 FYNNEI. The CDR3 has 15 residues. CDR3 DNA sequence: TGTGCCAGCAGTGAAGGCAGGGGAACGTCCTACGAGCAGTACTTC. This encodes CASSEGRGTSYEQYF.

The table lists this clonotype with many counts. The V call is TRBV2, the J call TRBJ2-3; D may be TRBD2 (5 bases). Germline V gene data show CDR1 as SNHLY and CDR2 as FYNNEI. The CDR3 runs 12 residues. V lost 6 bases and J 4 bases, leaving 8 bases between the germline ends. The CDR3 here is CASSQDSDTQYF. CDR3 nucleotide sequence: TGTGCCAGCAGCCAGGACTCAGATACGCAGTATTTT.

This clonotype was detected only a few times. The chain joins TRBV19 to TRBJ2-2, with TRBD2 as a possible D gene (5 bases). Trimming stripped 3 bases from V and 3 bases from J, with 11 bases between. The CDR3 is made up of 15 amino acids. Germline CDR1 is LNHDA and CDR2 is SQIVND (reference sequence). Here the CDR3 reads CASSMRTEYTGELFF. CDR3 in DNA: TGTGCCAGTAGTATGAGGACTGAATACACCGGGGAGCTGTTTTTT.

There are many counts of this clonotype. The chain has TRBV7-8 and TRBJ2-7; D ambiguous. V gave up 7 bases and J gave up 2 bases, with 9 bases separating them. The CDR3 is made up of 12 amino acids. CDR1 is SGHVS, CDR2 FQNEAQ, per germline. The DNA of the CDR3 is TGTGCCAGCATTGGCAGCACCTACGAGCAGTACTTC. It translates to CASIGSTYEQYF.

This clonotype showed up many times. The chain joins TRBV7-9 to TRBJ1-4, with D possibly TRBD1 on 6 matching bases. Germline assignment: CDR1 SEHNR and CDR2 FQNEAQ (reference sequence). The CDR3 contains 15 residues. Trimming took off 1 base at V and 8 bases at J, with 14 bases between the two ends. The CDR3 loop reads CASSLGAGEEEKLFF. The CDR3 DNA reads as TGTGCCAGCAGCTTAGGGGCAGGGGAGGAAGAAAAACTGTTTTTT. The whole variable domain, filled in from reference TRBV7-9 and TRBJ1-4, reads DTGVSQNPRHKITKRGQNVTFRCDPISEHNRLYWYRQTLGQGPEFLTYFQNEAQLEKSRLLSDRFSAERPKGSFSTLEIQRTEQGDSAMYLCASSLGAGEEEKLFFGSGTQLSVL.

This clonotype was seen at least ten times. The rearrangement links TRBV12-3 or TRBV12-4 to TRBJ2-3; D not certain. The CDR3 length is 14 residues. The germline V and J ends were trimmed by 4 bases and 4 bases, with 12 bases remaining between them. In DNA form, the CDR3 reads TGTGCCAGCAGTTCCCCGGATAGCTCAGATACGCAGTATTTT. This sequence encodes CASSSPDSSDTQYF.

Only a few counts were recorded for this clonotype. The J gene is TRBJ2-4, the V gene TRBV6-1; D uncertain. CDR1 is MNHNS and CDR2 is SASEGT in the germline V gene. This CDR3 is 12 amino acids long. V was trimmed by 0 bases and J by 6 bases, leaving 3 bases between them. CDR3 coding DNA: TGTGCCAGCAGTGAAGCAGCAAACATTCAGTACTTC. It yields the protein CASSEAANIQYF.

In this sample, this clonotype turned up many times. V usage is TRBV30 and J usage is TRBJ2-2; a possible D gene is TRBD1 (6 bases). The CDR3 covers 15 residues. Between the trimmed V and J ends, which lost 4 bases and 2 bases, there was a span of 14 bases. Germline V gives CDR1 GTSNPN, CDR2 SVGIG (reference sequence). CDR3 in amino acids: CAWTRRGINTGELFF. The CDR3, as DNA: TGTGCCTGGACTCGCAGGGGAATAAACACCGGGGAGCTGTTTTTT.

V is TRBV7-2 and J is TRBJ2-7; 11 positions match TRBD2. Germline CDR1 SGHTA, CDR2 FQGNSA. The ends lost 6 bases at V and 4 bases at J; junction bases unmatched: 8. CDR3 size: 15 residues. CDR3 amino acids: CASSYQLAGVYEQYF. The CDR3 bases are TGTGCCAGCAGTTACCAACTAGCGGGAGTATACGAGCAGTACTTC.

On this clonotype: One end of the junction does not line up with germline, which may come from a read error. This chain joins TRBV7-7 and TRBJ2-5; 9 bases match TRBD1. CDR1 is SSHAT, CDR2 FNYEAQ, per germline (reference sequence). The CDR3 has 19 amino acids. In nucleotides, the CDR3 is TGTGCTAGCAGCCACCCAACAAATTTCGGGGACAGGGACCAAGAGACCCAGTACTTC. Protein sequence: CASSHPTNFGDRDQETQYF.

At least ten counts were recorded for this clonotype. The gene calls are TRBV20-1 and TRBJ1-2; the match to TRBD1 covers 7 bases. The CDR3 sequence is 10 residues long. V lost 5 bases to trimming and J lost 6 bases; unmatched junction nucleotides: 0. Per germline, CDR1 DFQATT and CDR2 SNEGSKA (reference sequence). Written as DNA, the CDR3 is TGCAGTGCTGGGACAGATGGCTACACCTTC. Amino acids: CSAGTDGYTF.

This clonotype was counted at least ten times. The V call is TRBV20-1, the J call TRBJ2-5; 7 nucleotides line up with TRBD2. The CDR3 is 18 amino acids. Germline-derived CDR1 and CDR2 are DFQATT and SNEGSKA (reference sequence). V shed 0 bases, J shed 5 bases, and the junction held 18 bases outside the gene matches. Here the CDR3 reads CSARDRRLAGVGWETQYF. In nucleotides, the CDR3 is TGCAGTGCTAGAGATCGAAGATTGGCGGGAGTTGGTTGGGAGACCCAGTACTTC.

This clonotype appeared a few times. The chain couples TRBV29-1 to TRBJ2-7; possible D gene TRBD2, 5 bases. Germline CDR1 is SQVTM and CDR2 is ANQGSEA. V lost 3 bases and J lost 2, with 8 bases in between. This CDR3 comprises 12 residues. The CDR3 sequence is CSVEIGAYEQYF. Here the CDR3 DNA reads TGCAGCGTTGAGATCGGGGCCTACGAGCAGTACTTC.

The genes are TRBV24-1 and TRBJ2-2; 7 positions match TRBD1. This CDR3 contains 17 residues. The J segment lost 6 bases and the V segment lost 5 bases, leaving 14 bases of the junction unmatched. Per germline, CDR1 KGHDR and CDR2 SFDVKD. This chain's CDR3 is CATSAPTRQGIAGELFF. Here the CDR3 DNA reads TGTGCCACCAGTGCCCCAACCCGACAGGGAATAGCCGGGGAGCTGTTTTTT.

This clonotype was counted at least ten times. V and J are TRBV5-5 and TRBJ1-1, with D uncertain. The CDR3 extends over 15 amino acids. Germline assignment: CDR1 SGHKS and CDR2 YYEKEE (reference sequence). With 0 bases removed from V and 0 bases from J, the gap between germline ends came to 9 bases. CDR3 nucleotides: TGTGCCAGCAGCTTGGCCGGGAATCTGAACACTGAAGCTTTCTTT. It is translated as CASSLAGNLNTEAFF.

This clonotype was picked up many times. The chain carries TRBV12-3 or TRBV12-4 and TRBJ2-3; weak D call: TRBD1 (5 bases). The CDR3 is made up of 15 amino acids. Trimming removed 5 bases from V and 2 bases from J, with 14 bases in between. CDR3: CASSPDTAPTDTQYF. In DNA, the CDR3 is TGTGCCAGCAGTCCGGACACGGCTCCCACAGATACGCAGTATTTT.